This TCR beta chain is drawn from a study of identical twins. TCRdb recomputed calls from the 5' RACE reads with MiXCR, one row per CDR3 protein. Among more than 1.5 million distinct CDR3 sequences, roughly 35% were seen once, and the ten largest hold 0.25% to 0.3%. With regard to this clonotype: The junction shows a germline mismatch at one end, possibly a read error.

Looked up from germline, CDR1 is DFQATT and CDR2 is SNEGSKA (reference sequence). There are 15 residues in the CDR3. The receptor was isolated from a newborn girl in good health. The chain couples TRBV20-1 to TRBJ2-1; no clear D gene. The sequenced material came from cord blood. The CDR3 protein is CSARERLGPHNEQVF. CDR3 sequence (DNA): TGCAGTGCTAGAGAACGGCTAGGCCCCCACAATGAGCAGGTCTTC.